This T cell receptor (beta chain) was sequenced in a study of spatial heterogeneity in lung cancer. Study-level findings and limits: For expanded intratumoral alpha and beta TCRs, counts tracked tumor mutation counts.

Time point defined: sample taken at primary tumor resection. TCRdb analysed the 5' RACE reads with MiXCR anew, one entry per CDR3 protein. The sample lists over 10,000 distinct CDR3 sequences; roughly 5.2% were seen once. The V and J ends lost 1 base and 7 bases, in that order; junction bases with no gene match: 4. There are 15 residues in the CDR3. There are many counts of this clonotype. Its antigen is unknown. The TCR originated in a male donor with early-stage non-small cell lung cancer. The specimen was lung tumor tissue, collected at surgery. J is TRBJ2-1 and V is TRBV12-3 or TRBV12-4; 10 positions agree with TRBD1. CDR3 residues: CASSLEGQGLNEQFF. For the CDR3, the DNA is TGTGCCAGCAGTTTAGAGGGACAGGGGTTAAATGAGCAGTTCTTC.